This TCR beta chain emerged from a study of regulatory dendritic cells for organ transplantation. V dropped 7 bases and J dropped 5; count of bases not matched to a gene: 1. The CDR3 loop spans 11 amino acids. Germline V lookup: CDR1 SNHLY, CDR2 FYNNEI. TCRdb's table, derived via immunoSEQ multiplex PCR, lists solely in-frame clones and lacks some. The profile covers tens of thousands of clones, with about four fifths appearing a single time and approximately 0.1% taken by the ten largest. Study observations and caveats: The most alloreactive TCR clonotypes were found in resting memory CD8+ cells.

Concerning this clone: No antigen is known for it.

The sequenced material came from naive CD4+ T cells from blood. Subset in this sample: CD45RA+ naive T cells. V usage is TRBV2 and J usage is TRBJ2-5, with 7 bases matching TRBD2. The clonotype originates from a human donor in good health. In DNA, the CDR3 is TGTGCCAGCATACTAGCGGAGACCCAGTACTTC. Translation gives CASILAETQYF.